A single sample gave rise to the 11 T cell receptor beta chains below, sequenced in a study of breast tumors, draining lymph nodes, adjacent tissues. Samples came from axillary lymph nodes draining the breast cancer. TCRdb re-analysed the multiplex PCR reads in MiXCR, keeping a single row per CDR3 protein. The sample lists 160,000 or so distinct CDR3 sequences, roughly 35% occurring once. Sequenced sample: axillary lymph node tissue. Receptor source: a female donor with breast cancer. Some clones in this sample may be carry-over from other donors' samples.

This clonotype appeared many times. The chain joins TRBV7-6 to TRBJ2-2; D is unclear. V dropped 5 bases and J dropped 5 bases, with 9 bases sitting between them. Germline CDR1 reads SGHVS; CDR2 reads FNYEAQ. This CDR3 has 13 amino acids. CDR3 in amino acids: CASSLRRTGELFF. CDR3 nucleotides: TGTGCCAGCAGCCTGAGAAGGACCGGGGAGCTGTTTTTT.

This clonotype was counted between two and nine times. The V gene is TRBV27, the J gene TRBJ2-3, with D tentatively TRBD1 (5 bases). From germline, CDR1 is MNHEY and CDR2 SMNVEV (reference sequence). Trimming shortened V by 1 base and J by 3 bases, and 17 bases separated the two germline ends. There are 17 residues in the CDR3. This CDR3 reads CASSLFSGFKVTDTQYF. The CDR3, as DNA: TGTGCCAGCAGTTTATTTTCAGGGTTCAAGGTTACAGATACGCAGTATTTT.

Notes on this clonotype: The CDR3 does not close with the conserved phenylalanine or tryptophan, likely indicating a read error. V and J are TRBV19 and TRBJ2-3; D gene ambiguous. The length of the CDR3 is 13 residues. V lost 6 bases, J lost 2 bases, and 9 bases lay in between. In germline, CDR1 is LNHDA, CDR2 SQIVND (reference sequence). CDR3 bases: TGTGCCAGTAGGCTTTCCCCCACAGATACGCAGTATCTT. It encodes CASRLSPTDTQYL.

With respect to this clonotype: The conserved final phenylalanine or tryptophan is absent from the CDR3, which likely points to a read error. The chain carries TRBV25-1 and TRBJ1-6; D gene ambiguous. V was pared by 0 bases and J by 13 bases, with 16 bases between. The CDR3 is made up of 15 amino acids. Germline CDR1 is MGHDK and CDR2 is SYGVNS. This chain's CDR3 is CASSEYIGKPGPLHL. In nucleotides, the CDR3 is TGTGCCAGCAGTGAATATATCGGGAAACCTGGGCCCCTCCACCTT.

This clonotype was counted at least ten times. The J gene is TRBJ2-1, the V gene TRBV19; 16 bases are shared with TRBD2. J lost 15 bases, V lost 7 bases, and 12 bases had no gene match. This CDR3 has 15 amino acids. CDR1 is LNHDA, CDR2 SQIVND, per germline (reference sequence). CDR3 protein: CASTARGLAGGPPFF. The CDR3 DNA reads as TGTGCCAGTACGGCCCGGGGACTAGCGGGAGGGCCGCCGTTCTTC.

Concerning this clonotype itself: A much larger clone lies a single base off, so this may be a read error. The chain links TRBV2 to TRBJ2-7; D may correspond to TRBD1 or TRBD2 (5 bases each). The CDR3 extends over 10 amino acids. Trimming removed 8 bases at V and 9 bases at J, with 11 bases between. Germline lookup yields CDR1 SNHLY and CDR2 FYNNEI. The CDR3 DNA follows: TGTGCCAGCGGAACGAGGGGGCAGTACTTC. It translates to CASGTRGQYF.

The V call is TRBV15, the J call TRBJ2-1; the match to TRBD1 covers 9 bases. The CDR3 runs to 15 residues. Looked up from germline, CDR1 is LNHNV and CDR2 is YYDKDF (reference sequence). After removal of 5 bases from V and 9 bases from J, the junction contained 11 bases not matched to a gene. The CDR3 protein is CATSGRQGESGEQFF. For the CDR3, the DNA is TGTGCCACCAGCGGGAGACAGGGGGAGAGTGGTGAGCAGTTCTTC.

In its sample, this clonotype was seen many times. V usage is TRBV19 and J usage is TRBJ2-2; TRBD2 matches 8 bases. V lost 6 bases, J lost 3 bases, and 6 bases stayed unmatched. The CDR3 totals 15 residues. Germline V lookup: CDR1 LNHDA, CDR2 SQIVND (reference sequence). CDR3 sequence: CASRELAEHTGELFF. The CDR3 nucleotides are TGTGCCAGTAGAGAACTAGCGGAACACACCGGGGAGCTGTTTTTT. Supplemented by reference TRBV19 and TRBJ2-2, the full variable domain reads DGGITQSPKYLFRKEGQNVTLSCEQNLNHDAMYWYRQDPGQGLRLIYYSQIVNDFQKGDIAEGYSVSREKKESFPLTVTSAQKNPTAFYLCASRELAEHTGELFFGEGSRLTVL.

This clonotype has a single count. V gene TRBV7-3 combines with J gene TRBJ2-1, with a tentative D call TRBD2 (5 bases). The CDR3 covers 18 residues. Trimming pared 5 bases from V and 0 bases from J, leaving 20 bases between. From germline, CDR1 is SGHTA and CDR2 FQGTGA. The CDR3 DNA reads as TGTGCCAGCAGCACCGAGGGATTCAGCAAAGCCTCCTACAATGAGCAGTTCTTC. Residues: CASSTEGFSKASYNEQFF.

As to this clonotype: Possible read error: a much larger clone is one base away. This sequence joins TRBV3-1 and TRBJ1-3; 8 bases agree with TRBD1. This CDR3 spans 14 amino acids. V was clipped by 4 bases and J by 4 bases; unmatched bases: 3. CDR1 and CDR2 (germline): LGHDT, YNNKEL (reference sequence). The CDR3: CASSRRQGGNTIYF. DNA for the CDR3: TGTGCCAGCAGCCGACGACAGGGGGGAAACACCATATATTTT.

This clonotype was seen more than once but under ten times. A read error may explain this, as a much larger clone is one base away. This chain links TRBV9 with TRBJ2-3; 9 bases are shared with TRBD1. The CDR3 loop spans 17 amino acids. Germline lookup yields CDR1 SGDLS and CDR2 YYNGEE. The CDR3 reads CASSVGYRGRGTDAQYF. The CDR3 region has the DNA TGTGCCAGCAGCGTAGGGTACAGGGGGCGCGGGACAGATGCGCAGTATTTT.